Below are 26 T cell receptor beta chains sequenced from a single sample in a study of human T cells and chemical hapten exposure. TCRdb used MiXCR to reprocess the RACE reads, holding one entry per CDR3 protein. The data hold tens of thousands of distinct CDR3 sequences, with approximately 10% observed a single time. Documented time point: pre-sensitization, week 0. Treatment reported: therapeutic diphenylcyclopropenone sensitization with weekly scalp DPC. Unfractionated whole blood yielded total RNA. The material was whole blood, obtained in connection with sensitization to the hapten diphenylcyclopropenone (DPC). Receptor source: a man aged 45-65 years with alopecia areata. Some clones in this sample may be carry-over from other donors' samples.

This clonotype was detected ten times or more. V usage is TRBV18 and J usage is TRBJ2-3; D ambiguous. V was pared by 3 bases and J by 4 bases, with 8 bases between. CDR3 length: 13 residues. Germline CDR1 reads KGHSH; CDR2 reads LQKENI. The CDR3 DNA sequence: TGTGCCAGCTCACCCACCATGGCAGATACGCAGTATTTT. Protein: CASSPTMADTQYF.

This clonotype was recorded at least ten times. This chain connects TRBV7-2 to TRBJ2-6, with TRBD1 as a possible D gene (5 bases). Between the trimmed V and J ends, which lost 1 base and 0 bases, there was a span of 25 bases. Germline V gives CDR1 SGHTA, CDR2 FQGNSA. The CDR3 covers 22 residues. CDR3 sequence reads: CASSLGSRALRASNSGANVLTF. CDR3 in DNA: TGTGCCAGCAGCTTAGGGTCTCGGGCTCTCAGGGCCTCCAACTCTGGGGCCAACGTCCTGACTTTC.

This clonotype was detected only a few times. CDR3 sequence (DNA): TGTGCCATTACACAGGGGCCTAACTATGGCTACACCTTC. Its protein product is CAITQGPNYGYTF. The V call is TRBV6-5, the J call TRBJ1-2, with TRBD1 identical over 7 bases. Germline trimming cut 10 bases from V and 0 bases from J; bases unmatched to any gene: 5. This CDR3 is 13 amino acids long. Germline CDR1 and CDR2: MNHEY and SVGAGI.

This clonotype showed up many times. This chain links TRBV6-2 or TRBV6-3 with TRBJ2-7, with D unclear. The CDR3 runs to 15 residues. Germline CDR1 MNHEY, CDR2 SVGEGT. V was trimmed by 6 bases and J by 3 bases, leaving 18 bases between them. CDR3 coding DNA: TGTGCCAGCAGACCCACAGAACCTCTAGTCTACGAGCAGTACTTC. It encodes CASRPTEPLVYEQYF.

This CDR3 is CASSEDYAAGEQFF. For the CDR3, the DNA is TGTGCCAGCAGTGAAGACTACGCAGCGGGTGAGCAGTTCTTC. This sequence joins TRBV2 and TRBJ2-1; a possible D gene is TRBD2 (6 bases). Germline V gene sequence: CDR1 SNHLY, CDR2 FYNNEI. Between the trimmed V and J ends, which lost 1 base and 9 bases, there was a span of 13 bases. This CDR3 comprises 14 residues.

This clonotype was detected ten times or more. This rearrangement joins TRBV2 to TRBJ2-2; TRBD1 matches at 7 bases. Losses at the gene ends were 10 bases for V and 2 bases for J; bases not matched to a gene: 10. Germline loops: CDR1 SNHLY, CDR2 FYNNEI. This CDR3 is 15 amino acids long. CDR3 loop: CATLGQELNTGELFF. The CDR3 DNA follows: TGTGCCACCCTAGGACAGGAACTCAACACCGGGGAGCTGTTTTTT.

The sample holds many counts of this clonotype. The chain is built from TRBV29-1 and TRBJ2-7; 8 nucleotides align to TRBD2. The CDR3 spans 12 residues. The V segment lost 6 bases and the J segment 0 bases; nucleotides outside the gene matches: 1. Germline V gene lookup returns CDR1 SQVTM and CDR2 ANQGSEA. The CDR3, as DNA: TGCAGCGTCGCGGGGGGCTCCTACGAGCAGTACTTC. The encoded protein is CSVAGGSYEQYF.

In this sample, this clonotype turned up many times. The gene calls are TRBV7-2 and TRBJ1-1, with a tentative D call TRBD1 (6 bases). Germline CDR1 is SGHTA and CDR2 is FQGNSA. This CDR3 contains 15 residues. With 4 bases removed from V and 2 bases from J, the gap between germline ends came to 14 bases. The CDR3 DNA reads TGTGCCAGCAGCTCGCCAGGGACACTCAACACTGAAGCTTTCTTT. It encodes CASSSPGTLNTEAFF.

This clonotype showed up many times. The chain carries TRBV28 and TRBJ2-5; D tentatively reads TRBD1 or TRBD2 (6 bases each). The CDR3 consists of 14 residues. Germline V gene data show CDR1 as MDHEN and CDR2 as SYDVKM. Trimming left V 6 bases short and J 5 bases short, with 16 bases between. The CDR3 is CASSYQRGLETQYF. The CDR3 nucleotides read TGTGCCAGCAGCTACCAACGGGGGCTGGAGACCCAGTACTTC.

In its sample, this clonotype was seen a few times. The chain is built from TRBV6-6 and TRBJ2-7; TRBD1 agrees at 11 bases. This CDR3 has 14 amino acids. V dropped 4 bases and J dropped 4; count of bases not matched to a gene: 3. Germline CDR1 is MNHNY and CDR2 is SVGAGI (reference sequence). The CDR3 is CASSSGQGAYEQYF. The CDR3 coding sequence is TGTGCCAGCAGTTCAGGACAGGGGGCTTACGAGCAGTACTTC.

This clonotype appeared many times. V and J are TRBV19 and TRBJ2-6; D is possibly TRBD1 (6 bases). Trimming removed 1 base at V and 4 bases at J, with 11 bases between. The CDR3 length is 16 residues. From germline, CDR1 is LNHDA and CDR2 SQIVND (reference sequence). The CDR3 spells CASSIAGQSGANVLTF. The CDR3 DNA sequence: TGTGCCAGTAGTATAGCCGGACAGTCCGGGGCCAACGTCCTGACTTTC.

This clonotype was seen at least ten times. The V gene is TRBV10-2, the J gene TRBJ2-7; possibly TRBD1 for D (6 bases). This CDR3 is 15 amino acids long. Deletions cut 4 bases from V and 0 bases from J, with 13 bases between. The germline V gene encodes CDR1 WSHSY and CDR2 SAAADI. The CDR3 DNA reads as TGCGCCAGCAGTGTCGGACAGACGAGCTCCTACGAGCAGTACTTC. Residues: CASSVGQTSSYEQYF.

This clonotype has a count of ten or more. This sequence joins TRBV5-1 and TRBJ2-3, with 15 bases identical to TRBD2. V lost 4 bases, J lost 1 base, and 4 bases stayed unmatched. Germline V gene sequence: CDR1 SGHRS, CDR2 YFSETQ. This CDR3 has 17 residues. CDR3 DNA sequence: TGCGCCAGCAGCCCAGGACTAGCGGGAGGGGGCACAGATACGCAGTATTTT. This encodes CASSPGLAGGGTDTQYF.

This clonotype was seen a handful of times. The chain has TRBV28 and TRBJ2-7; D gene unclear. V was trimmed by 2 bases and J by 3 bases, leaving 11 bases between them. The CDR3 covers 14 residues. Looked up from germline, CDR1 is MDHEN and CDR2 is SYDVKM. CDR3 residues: CASSLSHTGYEQYF. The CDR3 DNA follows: TGTGCCAGCAGTTTAAGCCACACCGGCTACGAGCAGTACTTC.

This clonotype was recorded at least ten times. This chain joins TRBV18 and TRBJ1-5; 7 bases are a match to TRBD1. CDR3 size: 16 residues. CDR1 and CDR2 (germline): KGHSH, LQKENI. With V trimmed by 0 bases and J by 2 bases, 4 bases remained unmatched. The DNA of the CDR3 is TGTGCCAGCTCACCACCGGAGGGGGCCGGCAATCAGCCCCAGCATTTT. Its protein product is CASSPPEGAGNQPQHF.

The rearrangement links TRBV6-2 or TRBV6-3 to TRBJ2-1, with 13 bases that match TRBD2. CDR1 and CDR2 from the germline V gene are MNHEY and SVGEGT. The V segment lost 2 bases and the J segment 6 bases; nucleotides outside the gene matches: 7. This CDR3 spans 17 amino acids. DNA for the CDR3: TGTGCCAGCAGTTACCGGACTAGCGGGAGTAGGGGCAATGAGCAGTTCTTC. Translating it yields CASSYRTSGSRGNEQFF.

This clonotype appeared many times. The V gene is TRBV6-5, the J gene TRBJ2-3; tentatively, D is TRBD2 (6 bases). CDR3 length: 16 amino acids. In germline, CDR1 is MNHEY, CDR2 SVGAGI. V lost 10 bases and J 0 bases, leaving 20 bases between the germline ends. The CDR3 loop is CATKLGGATSTDTQYF. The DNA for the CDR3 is TGTGCCACCAAACTGGGGGGAGCCACTAGCACAGATACGCAGTATTTT.

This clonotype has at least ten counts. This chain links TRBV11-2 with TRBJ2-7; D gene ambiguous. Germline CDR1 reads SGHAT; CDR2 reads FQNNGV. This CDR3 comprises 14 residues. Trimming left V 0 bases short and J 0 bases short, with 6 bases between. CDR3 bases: TGTGCCAGCAGCTTAGAACAGATCTCCTACGAGCAGTACTTC. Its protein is CASSLEQISYEQYF.

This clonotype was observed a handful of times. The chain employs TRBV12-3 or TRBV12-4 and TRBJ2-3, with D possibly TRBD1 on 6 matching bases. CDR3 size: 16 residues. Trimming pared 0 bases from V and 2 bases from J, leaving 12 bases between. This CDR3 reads CASSLAPGQDTDTQYF. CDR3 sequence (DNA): TGTGCCAGCAGTTTAGCGCCGGGACAAGACACAGATACGCAGTATTTT.

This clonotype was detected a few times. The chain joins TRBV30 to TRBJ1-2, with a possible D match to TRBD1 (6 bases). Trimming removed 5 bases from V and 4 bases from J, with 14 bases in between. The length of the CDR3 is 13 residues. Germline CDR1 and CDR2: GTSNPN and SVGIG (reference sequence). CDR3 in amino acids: CAWGEGQLYGYTF. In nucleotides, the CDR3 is TGTGCCTGGGGGGAAGGACAGCTCTATGGCTACACCTTC.

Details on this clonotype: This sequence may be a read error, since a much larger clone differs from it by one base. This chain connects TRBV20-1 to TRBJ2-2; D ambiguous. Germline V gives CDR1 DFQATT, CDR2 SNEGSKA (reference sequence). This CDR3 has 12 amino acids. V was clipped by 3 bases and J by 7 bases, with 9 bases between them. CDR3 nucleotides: TGCAGTGCTAGTCCTTCTCGCGGGGAGCTGTTTTTT. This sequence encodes CSASPSRGELFF.

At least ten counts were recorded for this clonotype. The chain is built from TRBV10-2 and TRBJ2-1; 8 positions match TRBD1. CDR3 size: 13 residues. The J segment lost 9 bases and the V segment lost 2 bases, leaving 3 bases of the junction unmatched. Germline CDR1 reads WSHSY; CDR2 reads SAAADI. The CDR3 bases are TGCGCCAGCAGTGAGGACAGGGGAGGTGAGCAGTTCTTC. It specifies CASSEDRGGEQFF.

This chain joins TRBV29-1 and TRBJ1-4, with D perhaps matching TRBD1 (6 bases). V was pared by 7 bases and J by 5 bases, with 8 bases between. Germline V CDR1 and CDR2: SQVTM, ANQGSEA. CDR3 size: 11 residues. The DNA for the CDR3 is TGCAGCGGGACAGTAAATGAAAAACTGTTTTTT. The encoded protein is CSGTVNEKLFF.

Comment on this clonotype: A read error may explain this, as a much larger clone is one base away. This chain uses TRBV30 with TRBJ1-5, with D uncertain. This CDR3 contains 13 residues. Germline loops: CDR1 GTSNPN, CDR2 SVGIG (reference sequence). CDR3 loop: CARSVSGNQPQHF. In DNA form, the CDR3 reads TGTGCCCGGAGTGTCTCTGGGAATCAGCCCCAGCATTTT. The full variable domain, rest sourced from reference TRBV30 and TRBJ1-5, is SQTIHQWPATLVQPVGSPLSLECTVEGTSNPNLYWYRQAAGRGLQLLFYSVGIGQISSEVPQNLSASRPQDRQFILSSKKLLLSDSGFYLCARSVSGNQPQHFGDGTRLSIL.

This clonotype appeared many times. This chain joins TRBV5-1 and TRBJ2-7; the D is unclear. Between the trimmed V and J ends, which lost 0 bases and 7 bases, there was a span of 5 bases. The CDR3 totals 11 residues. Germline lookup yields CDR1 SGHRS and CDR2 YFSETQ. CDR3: CASSLDKEQYF. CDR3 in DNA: TGCGCCAGCAGCTTGGATAAAGAGCAGTACTTC.

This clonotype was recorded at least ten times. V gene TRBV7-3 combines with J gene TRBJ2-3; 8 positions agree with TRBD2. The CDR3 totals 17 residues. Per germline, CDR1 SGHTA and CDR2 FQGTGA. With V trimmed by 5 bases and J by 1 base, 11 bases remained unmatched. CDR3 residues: CASSQSRLREGTDTQYF. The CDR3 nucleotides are TGTGCCAGCAGCCAGTCTCGGTTGCGGGAGGGCACAGATACGCAGTATTTT.